The 20 T cell receptor beta chains reported below all come from one sample, sequenced in a study of CD8 T cells in Susac syndrome. RNA totalling 0.5 to 1 ug underwent reverse transcription with random hexamers. TCRdb re-derived calls from the immunoSEQ multiplex PCR reads in MiXCR, one entry per CDR3 protein. The table has almost 450,000 distinct CDR3 sequences, roughly 85% seen once. Material for sequencing was CD8+ T cells from PBMCs. Source of these receptors: a human donor with multiple sclerosis.

The V call is TRBV9, the J call TRBJ1-2; D is unresolved. The CDR3 is made up of 15 amino acids. V shed 0 bases and J shed 0 bases, with 9 bases lying between them. Germline assignment: CDR1 SGDLS and CDR2 YYNGEE. In DNA, the CDR3 is TGTGCCAGCAGCGTAGCTTTCGGAACTAACTATGGCTACACCTTC. It specifies CASSVAFGTNYGYTF. The full variable domain, its missing parts supplied by reference TRBV9 and TRBJ1-2, is DSGVTQTPKHLITATGQRVTLRCSPRSGDLSVYWYQQSLDQGLQFLIQYYNGEERAKGNILERFSAQQFPDLHSELNLSSLELGDSALYFCASSVAFGTNYGYTFGSGTRLTVV.

This rearrangement joins TRBV30 to TRBJ1-2; TRBD1 might be the D (5 bases). CDR1 is GTSNPN, CDR2 SVGIG, per germline (reference sequence). Trimming took off 5 bases at V and 5 bases at J, with 21 bases between the two ends. CDR3 length: 15 amino acids. CDR3 region: CAWGLMTDPLYGYTF. CDR3 in DNA: TGTGCCTGGGGACTAATGACAGATCCTCTTTATGGCTACACCTTC. Variable domain in full (rest from reference TRBV30 and TRBJ1-2): SQTIHQWPATLVQPVGSPLSLECTVEGTSNPNLYWYRQAAGRGLQLLFYSVGIGQISSEVPQNLSASRPQDRQFILSSKKLLLSDSGFYLCAWGLMTDPLYGYTFGSGTRLTVV.

Only one count was recorded for this clonotype. V gene TRBV14 combines with J gene TRBJ2-1, with unresolved D. CDR1 and CDR2 (germline): SGHDN, FVKESK. The ends were cut back, 1 base at V and 5 bases at J, with 12 bases in the middle. The CDR3 has 15 residues. The CDR3 nucleotides read TGTGCCAGCAGCCAAGGGCCAGAGGTTGACAATGAGCAGTTCTTC. Translated, it gives CASSQGPEVDNEQFF.

V and J are TRBV20-1 and TRBJ2-1; 7 bases fit TRBD2. J was trimmed by 9 bases and V by 3 bases; bases with no gene match: 5. CDR3 size: 12 residues. Per the germline V gene, CDR1 is DFQATT and CDR2 is SNEGSKA (reference sequence). The CDR3 region is CSASGRAGEQFF. The DNA of the CDR3 is TGCAGTGCTAGTGGGAGGGCAGGTGAGCAGTTCTTC.

This chain links TRBV3-1 with TRBJ2-3; D ambiguous. There are 16 residues in the CDR3. The V end was cut by 3 bases, the J end by 2 bases, with 15 bases between. Germline values: CDR1 LGHDT, CDR2 YNNKEL (reference sequence). Written as DNA, the CDR3 is TGTGCCAGCAGCCAGGGCGGAGAAAGGGACACAGATACGCAGTATTTT. Translation: CASSQGGERDTDTQYF.

This clonotype appeared a single time. The chain has TRBV27 and TRBJ1-1; no clear D gene. In germline, CDR1 is MNHEY, CDR2 SMNVEV (reference sequence). CDR3 length equals 13 residues. Trimming stripped 0 bases from V and 10 bases from J, with 12 bases between. This CDR3 is CASSLSGPGLAFF. The CDR3 bases are TGTGCCAGCAGTTTATCAGGGCCGGGGTTAGCTTTCTTT.

The V gene is TRBV30, the J gene TRBJ1-5; a weak D match, TRBD1 (5 bases). V was cut by 0 bases and J by 2 bases, with 14 bases left in between. CDR1 and CDR2 from the germline V gene are GTSNPN and SVGIG (reference sequence). The CDR3 is 16 residues long. The CDR3 nucleotides read TGTGCCTGGAGTGTAGGACTAGAAGGGGGCAATCAGCCCCAGCATTTT. Residues: CAWSVGLEGGNQPQHF.

This clonotype turned up a few times. The J gene is TRBJ2-1, the V gene TRBV5-8, with 8 bases that match TRBD2. The V and J ends lost 4 bases and 1 base, in that order; junction bases with no gene match: 7. The CDR3 runs 16 residues. The germline V gene encodes CDR1 SGHTS and CDR2 YDEGEE. CDR3 loop: CASSPGSGMSYNEQFF. The CDR3 region has the DNA TGTGCCAGCAGCCCGGGTAGCGGGATGTCCTACAATGAGCAGTTCTTC.

CDR3 DNA: TGTGCGAGGAGCGGGGGCCCCACAGATACGCAGTATTTT. Protein sequence: CARSGGPTDTQYF. The chain employs TRBV5-4 and TRBJ2-3; 8 bases fit TRBD2. Per germline, CDR1 SGHNT and CDR2 YYREEE (reference sequence). The CDR3 extends over 13 amino acids.

This sequence joins TRBV19 and TRBJ2-7, with 7 bases lining up with TRBD1. CDR3 length equals 13 residues. Germline V gene lookup returns CDR1 LNHDA and CDR2 SQIVND (reference sequence). V dropped 5 bases and J dropped 4; count of bases not matched to a gene: 5. CDR3 in amino acids: CASSATQGYEQYF. CDR3 DNA: TGTGCCAGTAGTGCCACACAGGGGTACGAGCAGTACTTC.

The chain couples TRBV27 to TRBJ1-2, with D possibly TRBD1 on 6 matching bases. Deletions cut 0 bases from V and 4 bases from J, with 9 bases between. Germline loops: CDR1 MNHEY, CDR2 SMNVEV (reference sequence). There are 14 residues in the CDR3. This CDR3 is CASSLSGAGYGYTF. The CDR3 DNA sequence: TGTGCCAGCAGTTTATCGGGGGCGGGCTATGGCTACACCTTC.

The CDR3 DNA sequence: TGTGCCAGCAGTGAAGATCGGGTATCCGAGGAGACCCAGTACTTC. Residues: CASSEDRVSEETQYF. The rearrangement joins TRBV2 to TRBJ2-5; D unresolved. The CDR3 has 15 amino acids. The germline V gene encodes CDR1 SNHLY and CDR2 FYNNEI. The V gene lost 1 base and the J gene lost 5 bases, with 14 bases spanning the gap.

The gene calls are TRBV7-6 and TRBJ2-1, with a weak D call TRBD1 (5 bases). There are 15 residues in the CDR3. Per germline, CDR1 SGHVS and CDR2 FNYEAQ. V lost 4 bases and J lost 6, with 16 bases in between. CDR3 amino acids: CASSSSYRKVNEQFF. CDR3 in DNA: TGTGCCAGCAGCTCCAGTTACAGGAAAGTCAATGAGCAGTTCTTC.

The gene calls are TRBV4-1 and TRBJ2-1; D call uncertain. The germline V and J ends were trimmed by 1 base and 6 bases, with 13 bases remaining between them. The length of the CDR3 is 15 residues. Germline lookup yields CDR1 MGHRA and CDR2 YSYEKL. The CDR3 nucleotides read TGCGCCAGCAGCCAAGCACCTTCGGTTAGCAATGAGCAGTTCTTC. The encoded protein is CASSQAPSVSNEQFF.

This clonotype appeared once. No conserved phenylalanine or tryptophan is present at the end of the CDR3, so a read error is the likely explanation. The chain uses TRBV10-3 and TRBJ1-1; no clear D gene. The germline CDR1 and CDR2 sequences are ENHRY and SYGVKD. Trimming left V 2 bases short and J 0 bases short, with 4 bases between. This CDR3 has 13 amino acids. For the CDR3, the DNA is TGTGCCATCAGTGAGGTTGTGAACACTGAAGCTTTCCTT. It yields the protein CAISEVVNTEAFL.

The rearrangement links TRBV12-5 to TRBJ1-1; D call uncertain. The CDR3 consists of 13 residues. The germline gives CDR1 LGHNT, CDR2 FRNRAP. V was cut by 4 bases and J by 1 base, with 7 bases left in between. CDR3 nucleotides: TGTGCTAGTGGTTATGGGCAGAACACTGAAGCTTTCTTT. It specifies CASGYGQNTEAFF.

The genes are TRBV5-1 and TRBJ1-1, with 10 bases fitting TRBD1. The CDR3 consists of 16 residues. Looked up from germline, CDR1 is SGHRS and CDR2 is YFSETQ. V lost 4 bases and J lost 1; bases outside the gene matches: 7. This CDR3 is CASSRTGGMSNTEAFF. CDR3 coding DNA: TGCGCCAGCAGCCGGACAGGGGGAATGTCGAACACTGAAGCTTTCTTT. The entire variable domain, with the rest obtained from reference TRBV5-1 and TRBJ1-1, is as follows: KAGVTQTPRYLIKTRGQQVTLSCSPISGHRSVSWYQQTPGQGLQFLFEYFSETQRNKGNFPGRFSGRQFSNSRSEMNVSTLELGDSALYLCASSRTGGMSNTEAFFGQGTRLTVV.

The chain has TRBV27 and TRBJ2-1, with D unresolved. The length of the CDR3 is 13 residues. With 10 bases removed from V and 8 bases from J, the gap between germline ends came to 18 bases. From germline, CDR1 is MNHEY and CDR2 SMNVEV (reference sequence). CDR3 amino acids: CATTMGKDDEQFF. The CDR3 DNA sequence: TGTGCCACCACCATGGGGAAAGATGATGAGCAGTTCTTC.

This chain uses TRBV7-9 with TRBJ1-3; D unresolved. The germline V gene encodes CDR1 SEHNR and CDR2 FQNEAQ (reference sequence). V lost 5 bases to trimming and J lost 0 bases, with 11 bases between them. The CDR3 consists of 15 residues. Here the CDR3 reads CASSPYPRSGNTIYF. CDR3 DNA sequence: TGTGCCAGCAGCCCCTATCCCCGCTCTGGAAACACCATATATTTT.

The chain employs TRBV27 and TRBJ1-1; unclear D gene. The CDR3 loop spans 15 amino acids. Germline-derived CDR1 and CDR2 are MNHEY and SMNVEV (reference sequence). The V and J ends lost 3 bases and 0 bases respectively, with 11 bases between them. The CDR3 DNA reads TGTGCCAGCAGTTTCCAGGAAGGAATGAACACTGAAGCTTTCTTT. As protein: CASSFQEGMNTEAFF.